This TCR beta chain was sequenced during a study of T-cell memory formation after mild COVID-19. A 5'RACE reaction primed in the constant segment made cDNA libraries of TCR alpha and TCR beta, and these carried sample barcodes and UMIs. Via MiXCR, TCRdb re-called the 5' RACE reads, giving one row per CDR3 protein. The data show more than 250,000 distinct CDR3 sequences, with about 17% seen just once and roughly 25% held by the top ten. The germline V gene has CDR1 MDHEN and CDR2 SYDVKM. V was pared by 1 base and J by 4 bases, with 6 bases of the junction left unmatched. The CDR3 covers 16 residues. This TCR was sampled from a man younger than 30 who had mild COVID-19 (a few samples of this study predate the infection). Cell type and time point are not known. V gene TRBV28 combines with J gene TRBJ1-2; 10 bases map to TRBD1. Specimen: PBMCs or a T cell subset sorted from them (not recorded which). CDR3 loop: CASSLSPGQGSYGYTF. DNA for the CDR3: TGTGCCAGCAGTTTATCTCCGGGACAGGGGAGCTATGGCTACACCTTC.